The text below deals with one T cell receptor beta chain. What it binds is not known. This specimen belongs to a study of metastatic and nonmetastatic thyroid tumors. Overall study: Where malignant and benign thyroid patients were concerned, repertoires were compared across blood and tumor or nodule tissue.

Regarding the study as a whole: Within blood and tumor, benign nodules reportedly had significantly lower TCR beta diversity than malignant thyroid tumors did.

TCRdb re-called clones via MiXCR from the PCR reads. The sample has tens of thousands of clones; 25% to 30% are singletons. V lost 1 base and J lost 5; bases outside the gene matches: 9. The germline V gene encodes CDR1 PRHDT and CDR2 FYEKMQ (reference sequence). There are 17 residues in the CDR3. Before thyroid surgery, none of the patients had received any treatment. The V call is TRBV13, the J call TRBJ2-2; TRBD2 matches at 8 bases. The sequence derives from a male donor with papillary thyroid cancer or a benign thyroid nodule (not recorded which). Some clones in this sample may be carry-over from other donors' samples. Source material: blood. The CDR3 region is CASSLEGPGLGTGELFF. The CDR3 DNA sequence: TGTGCCAGCAGCTTAGAGGGTCCGGGACTAGGGACCGGGGAGCTGTTTTTT.